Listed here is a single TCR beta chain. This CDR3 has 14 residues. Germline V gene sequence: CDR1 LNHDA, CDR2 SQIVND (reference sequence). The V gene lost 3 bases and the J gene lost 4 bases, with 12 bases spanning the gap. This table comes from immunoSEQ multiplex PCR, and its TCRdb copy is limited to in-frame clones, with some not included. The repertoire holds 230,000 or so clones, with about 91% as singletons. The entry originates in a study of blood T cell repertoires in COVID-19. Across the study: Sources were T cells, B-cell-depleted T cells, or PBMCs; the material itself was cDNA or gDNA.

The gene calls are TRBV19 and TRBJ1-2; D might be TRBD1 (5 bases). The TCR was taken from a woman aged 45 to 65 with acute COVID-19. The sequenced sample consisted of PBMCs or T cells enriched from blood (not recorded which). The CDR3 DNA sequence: TGTGCCAGTAGTATCGCAGGGATCGGCTATGGCTACACCTTC. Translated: CASSIAGIGYGYTF. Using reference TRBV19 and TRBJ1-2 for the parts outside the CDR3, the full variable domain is DGGITQSPKYLFRKEGQNVTLSCEQNLNHDAMYWYRQDPGQGLRLIYYSQIVNDFQKGDIAEGYSVSREKKESFPLTVTSAQKNPTAFYLCASSIAGIGYGYTFGSGTRLTVV.